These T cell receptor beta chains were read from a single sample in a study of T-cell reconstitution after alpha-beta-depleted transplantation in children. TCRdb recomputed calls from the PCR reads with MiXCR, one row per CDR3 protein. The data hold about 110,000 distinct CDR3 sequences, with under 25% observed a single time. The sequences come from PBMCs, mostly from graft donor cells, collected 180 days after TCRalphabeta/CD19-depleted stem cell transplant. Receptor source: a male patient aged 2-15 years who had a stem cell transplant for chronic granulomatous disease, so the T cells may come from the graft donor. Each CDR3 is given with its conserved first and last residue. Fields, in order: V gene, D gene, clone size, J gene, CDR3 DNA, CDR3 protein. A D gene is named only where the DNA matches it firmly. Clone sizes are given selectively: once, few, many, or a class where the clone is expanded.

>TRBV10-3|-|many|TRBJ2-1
TGTGCCATCAGTGAATCGGGTGGGATTGAGCAGTTCTTC
CAISESGGIEQFF
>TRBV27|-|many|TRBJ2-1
TGTGCCAGCAGTTTATGGGGAGCGGGTGTCAATGAGCAGTTCTTC
CASSLWGAGVNEQFF
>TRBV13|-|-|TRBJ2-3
TGTGCCAGCAGTTTTTGGCAATCCTCCGATACGCAGTATTTT
CASSFWQSSDTQYF
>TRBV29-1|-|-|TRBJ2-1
TGCAGCGTTCGGGACGGACACAATGAGCAGTTCTTC
CSVRDGHNEQFF
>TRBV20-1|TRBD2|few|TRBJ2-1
TGCAGTGCTAGAGATTTCGTAATAGCGGGAGCCCATGAGCAGTTCTTC
CSARDFVIAGAHEQFF
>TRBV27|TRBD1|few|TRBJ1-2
TGTGCCAGCAGTTTCCTAGGACAGGGGGCTGGCTACACCTTC
CASSFLGQGAGYTF
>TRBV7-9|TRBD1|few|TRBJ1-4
TGTGCCAGCAGCGCAGGGAGGGGGCAATCAACTAATGAAAAACTGTTTTTT
CASSAGRGQSTNEKLFF
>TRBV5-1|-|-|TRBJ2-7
TGCGCCAGCACTGAGAAGCTGGAAGGTGACGAGCAGTACTTC
CASTEKLEGDEQYF
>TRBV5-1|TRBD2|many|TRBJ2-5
TGCGCCAGCAGCTTCCCACTCCCTTGGACTAGCTCCTCAGAGACCCAGTACTTC
CASSFPLPWTSSSETQYF
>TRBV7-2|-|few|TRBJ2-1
TGTGCCAGCAGCTTAAACACCCATGGGGACTCCTACAATGAGCAGTTCTTC
CASSLNTHGDSYNEQFF
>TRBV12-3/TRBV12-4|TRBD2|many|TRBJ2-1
TGTGCCAGCAGGGAACTAGCGGGGGTGGTCAATGAGCAGTTCTTC
CASRELAGVVNEQFF
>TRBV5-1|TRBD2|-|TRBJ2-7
TGCGCCAGCAGTTGGACTAGCGGGAAGTCCTACGAGCAGTACTTC
CASSWTSGKSYEQYF
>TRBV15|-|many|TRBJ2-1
TGTGCCACCAGCAGAGATTTAAGGGACAATGAGCAGTTCTTC
CATSRDLRDNEQFF
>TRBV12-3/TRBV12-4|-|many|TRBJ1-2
TGTGCCAGCAGTTTGGGAAGGATGGTGGAGGGCTACACCTTC
CASSLGRMVEGYTF
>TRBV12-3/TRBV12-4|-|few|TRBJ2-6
TGTGCCAGCAGTGACAGGTCTGGGGCCAACGTCCTGACTTTC
CASSDRSGANVLTF
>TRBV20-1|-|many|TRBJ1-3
TGCAGTGCGCTGGCCCCCGGGGACTCTGGAAACACCATATATTTT
CSALAPGDSGNTIYF
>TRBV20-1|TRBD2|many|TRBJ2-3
TGCAGTGCTATCGGGACTAGCGGGAGCACAGATACGCAGTATTTT
CSAIGTSGSTDTQYF
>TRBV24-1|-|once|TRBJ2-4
TGTGCCACCAGTGATTTGCATGCCAGGGGTTTAGCCAAAAACATTCAGTACTTC
CATSDLHARGLAKNIQYF
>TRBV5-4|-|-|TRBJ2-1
TGTGCCAGCAGCTCCTACTGGCGCCCCTCCTACAATGAGCAGTTCTTC
CASSSYWRPSYNEQFF
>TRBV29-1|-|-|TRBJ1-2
TGCAGCGTTGTGGGCATCTCTAACTATGGCTACACCTTC
CSVVGISNYGYTF
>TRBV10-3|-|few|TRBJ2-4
TGTGCCATCAGTGAGCAGGGAAAGGCCAAAAACATTCAGTACTTC
CAISEQGKAKNIQYF
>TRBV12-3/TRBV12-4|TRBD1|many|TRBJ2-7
TGTGCCAGCAGTCTAGGGACAGGCCCCTACGAGCAGTACTTC
CASSLGTGPYEQYF
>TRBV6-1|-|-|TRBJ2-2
TGTGCCAGCAAGAGGCCGGGGGCGGGCACCGGGGAGCTGTTTTTT
CASKRPGAGTGELFF
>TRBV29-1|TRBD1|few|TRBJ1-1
TGCAGCGCACAGGGGTTGTTGAACACTGAAGCTTTCTTT
CSAQGLLNTEAFF
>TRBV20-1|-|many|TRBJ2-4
TGCAGTGCTAGAAAAGGACAGACCAACATTCAGTACTTC
CSARKGQTNIQYF
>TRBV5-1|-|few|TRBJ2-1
TGCGCCAGCAGCTGGGGGACGGATGAGCAGTTCTTC
CASSWGTDEQFF
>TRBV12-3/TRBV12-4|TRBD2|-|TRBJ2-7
TGTGCCAGCAGTTTCCAGTCTAGCGGGAGTAAAAACGAGCAGTACTTC
CASSFQSSGSKNEQYF
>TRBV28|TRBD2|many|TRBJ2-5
TGTGCCAGCAGCCGAGGACTAGCGGGACCTCAGTCGGGGACCCAGTACTTC
CASSRGLAGPQSGTQYF
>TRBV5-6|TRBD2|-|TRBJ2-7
TGTGCCAGCAGCCCGGGACTAGCGGGGTTCTACGAGCAGTACTTC
CASSPGLAGFYEQYF
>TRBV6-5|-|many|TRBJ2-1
TGTGCCAGCCAAACCAGGAGGCTAGATGAGCAGTTCTTC
CASQTRRLDEQFF
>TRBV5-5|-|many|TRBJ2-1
TGTGCCAGCAGCTACGCAGCAAATGAGCAGTTCTTC
CASSYAANEQFF
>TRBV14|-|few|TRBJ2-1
TGTGCCAGCAGCCAAGTTAACTCTTGGGCTCTGTTCTTC
CASSQVNSWALFF
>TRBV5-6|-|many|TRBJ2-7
TGTGCCAGCACCCTCGGACGTTCCTACGAGCAGTACTTC
CASTLGRSYEQYF
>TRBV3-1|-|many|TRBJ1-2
TGTGCCAGCAGCCAAGGGGGGGAGAATGGCTACACCTTC
CASSQGGENGYTF
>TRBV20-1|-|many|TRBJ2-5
TGCAGTGCTAGCGGTACCACAGAGACCCAGTACTTC
CSASGTTETQYF
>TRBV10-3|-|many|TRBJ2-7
TGTGCCTCCAGCCGGGGGCGCGAATTCTACGAGCAGTACTTC
CASSRGREFYEQYF
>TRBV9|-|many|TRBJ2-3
TGTGCCAGCAGCCCCACTGGGGTGGGGAGCACAGATACGCAGTATTTT
CASSPTGVGSTDTQYF
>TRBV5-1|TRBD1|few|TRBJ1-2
TGCGCCAGCAGCTTTACCGGGACAGGGGGCGGCTACACCTTC
CASSFTGTGGGYTF
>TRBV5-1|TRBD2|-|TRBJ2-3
TGCGCCAGCAGCTTGAATGGATACGGACTAGCGGGAAGCACAGATACGCAGTATTTT
CASSLNGYGLAGSTDTQYF
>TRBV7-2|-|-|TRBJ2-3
TGTGCCAGCAGGTCGCTAACAGATACGCAGTATTTT
CASRSLTDTQYF
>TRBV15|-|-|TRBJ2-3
TGTGCCACCAGAAGAGATGGACAGACGACAGATACGCAGTATTTT
CATRRDGQTTDTQYF
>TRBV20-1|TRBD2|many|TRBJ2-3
TGCAGTGCTAGAGAACTAGCGGTCATAGATACGCAGTATTTT
CSARELAVIDTQYF
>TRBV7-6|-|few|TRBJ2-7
TGTGCCACTAAAGGGACGGAAACCTACGAGCAGTACTTC
CATKGTETYEQYF
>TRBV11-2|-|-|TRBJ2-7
TGTGCCAGCAGCTTAGTGACAAGCGAGCAGTACTTC
CASSLVTSEQYF
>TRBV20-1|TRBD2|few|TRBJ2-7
TGCAGTGCTGAGGGACTAGCGGGAGTCCGGTACGAGCAGTACTTC
CSAEGLAGVRYEQYF
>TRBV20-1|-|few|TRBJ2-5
TGCAGTGCTAGAGCCCTGAGAGAGACCCAGTACTTC
CSARALRETQYF
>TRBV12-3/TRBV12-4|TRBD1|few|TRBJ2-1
TGTGCCAGCAGCCCCGACAGGGTAACTCAGCAGTTCTTC
CASSPDRVTQQFF
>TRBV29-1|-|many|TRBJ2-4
TGCAGCGTTGAGGAGGGTCCTAACATTCAGTACTTC
CSVEEGPNIQYF
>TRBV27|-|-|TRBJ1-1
TGTGCCAGCAGCAGTCGGGGGGCATGGAACACTGAAGCTTTCTTT
CASSSRGAWNTEAFF
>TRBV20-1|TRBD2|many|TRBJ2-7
TGCAGTGCTAGCCCGGGACTAGCGGGAGGGCCGGACGAGCAGTACTTC
CSASPGLAGGPDEQYF